The source of this TCR beta chain is a study of OX40 agonist ivuxolimab in advanced cancers. With regard to the full study: Ivuxolimab, which targeted the costimulatory receptor OX40 (CD134), was an agonistic, fully human IgG2 monoclonal antibody. Intravenous ivuxolimab was administered to patients every 2 weeks at six dose levels: 0.01, 0.1, 0.3, 1.5, 3 and 10 mg/kg. The paper covers the monotherapy dose-escalation part of the phase I ivuxolimab trial, which included N of about 51 patients. In the dose-escalation cohort, roughly 80% of patients were male, and the mean age was around 60 years, with a range of 23 to 79. Patients were allowed to have had prior anti-PD-1, anti-PD-L1 or anti-CTLA-4 therapy, and approximately 41% of the dose-escalation patients had previously received checkpoint inhibitors. The purpose of peripheral TCRbeta sequencing was to test whether ivuxolimab changed TCR sequence diversity and led to clonal T-cell expansion. Partial responses occurred in three dose-escalation patients, of whom one had hepatocellular carcinoma and two had cutaneous melanoma. Among the roughly 52 dose-escalation patients, some 20 had hepatocellular carcinoma, 15 or so melanoma, 9 renal cell carcinoma and 9 head and neck cancer. General findings and caveats noted by the study authors: Low levels of normalized T-cell clonal expansion were also seen in some nonresponding patients. At doses from 0.1 to 3.0 mg/kg, clonal expansion was seen in both CD4+ and CD8+ blood T cells between baseline and week 6. After ivuxolimab, CD8+ T cells had more expanded clones than CD4+ T cells on average. In partial responders in the 0.1-3.0 mg/kg groups, normalized peripheral clonal expansion was found to be among the lowest, especially among CD8+ T cells. Which antigens the clonally expanded peripheral T cells were specific for was not determined.

The CDR3 covers 13 residues, taking in both the cysteine and the phenylalanine. Kept here is only the CDR3 DNA, which spans 39 bases and is read in frame from base 1. V is cut by 1 base and J by 5 bases, and the space between the germline ends is 9 bases. Per the germline V gene, SGHVS is the CDR1 and FNYEAQ is the CDR2. On this clone itself: The clone's antigen remains unknown. No clone much larger than this one lies a single base away; base qualities are absent.

Genomic DNA was isolated from the sorted cells so that the TCRbeta CDR3 region could be sequenced. TCRbeta CDR3 regions were sequenced using the immunoSEQ Assay. The table comes from immuneACCESS by way of TCRdb, which keeps in-frame sequences with V and J called. Part of the clones is missing from these tables; in studies checked, under half for an unresolved V gene and the rest for unknown reasons. This sample comprises fewer than 85,000 clones, about 89% of them detected only once. The ten largest clones add up to 0.43% of the sample. The trial excluded patients who had a history of autoimmune disease or were on systemic immunosuppression. In every dose cohort, peripheral blood was drawn for TCR sequencing at baseline, cycle 4 day 1, and cycle 7 day 1. Samples came from an open-label, multicenter, first-in-human phase I dose-escalation trial of ivuxolimab. Adults with locally advanced or metastatic head and neck squamous cell, hepatocellular, melanoma or renal cell carcinoma were enrolled in the trial. Before TCR sequencing, CD4+ T cells and CD8+ T cells were sorted from peripheral blood as separate populations.

The sample here was CD4+ or CD8+ T cells sorted from blood, taken in a trial of the OX40 agonist ivuxolimab. Recombination connected TRBV7-6 to TRBJ2-7; the D gene cannot be resolved reliably. The sequence came from an adult with an advanced solid tumor such as melanoma, head and neck, liver or kidney cancer. The DNA sequence is given as TGTGCCAGCAGCTTAGGGTTGTGGGACGAGCAGTACTTC. This translates into CASSLGLWDEQYF.